The 9 T cell receptor beta chains reported below all come from one sample, sequenced in a study of shared clonotypes between healthy human individuals. Profiled with immunoSEQ multiplex PCR; TCRdb holds only in-frame clones, not every one. Of some 380,000 clones listed, 90% to 97% are singletons. The sequenced sample was memory CD8+ T cells sorted from blood. Noted subset: CD45RO+ cells pooled with CCR7-negative TemRA cells. All receptors derive from a young man in good health.

J is TRBJ2-2 and V is TRBV28; TRBD2 matches at 12 bases. Germline V gene data show CDR1 as MDHEN and CDR2 as SYDVKM. The V gene end was trimmed by 5 bases and the J gene end by 3 bases; junction bases not matched to a gene: 1. CDR3 length: 15 residues. CDR3 region: CASSGTSGHTGELFF. The CDR3 bases are TGTGCCAGCAGTGGGACTAGCGGGCACACCGGGGAGCTGTTTTTT.

The chain links TRBV6-6 to TRBJ2-7; the match to TRBD2 covers 7 bases. Germline values: CDR1 MNHNY, CDR2 SVGAGI (reference sequence). Trimming removed 10 bases from V and 4 bases from J; junction bases left unmatched: 13. This CDR3 contains 14 residues. CDR3 protein: CATATGGRAYEQYF. CDR3 DNA sequence: TGTGCCACCGCAACGGGGGGAAGGGCGTACGAGCAGTACTTC.

In its sample, this clone was seen once. CDR3 DNA sequence: TGCGCCAGCAGCTTAGGGTCCGGGGCAGCCCCATATGGCTACACCTTC. Encoded protein: CASSLGSGAAPYGYTF. The chain joins TRBV5-1 to TRBJ1-2; D is possibly TRBD1 (5 bases). The V and J ends lost 2 bases and 5 bases respectively, with 19 bases between them. Per germline, CDR1 SGHRS and CDR2 YFSETQ. CDR3 length equals 16 residues.

The chain carries TRBV5-1 and TRBJ2-1, with D perhaps being TRBD1 or TRBD2 (6 bases each). V gave up 5 bases and J gave up 7 bases, with 25 bases separating them. This CDR3 is built from 17 residues. Germline CDR1 reads SGHRS; CDR2 reads YFSETQ. CDR3 protein: CASSSQGQWGARNEQFF. CDR3 nucleotide sequence: TGCGCCAGCAGTTCGCAGGGTCAGTGGGGGGCGCGGAATGAGCAGTTCTTC.

This rearrangement joins TRBV6-6 to TRBJ1-2; D is uncertain. Germline CDR1 is MNHNY and CDR2 is SVGAGI (reference sequence). Trimming pared 0 bases from V and 4 bases from J, leaving 12 bases between. The CDR3 runs 15 residues. CDR3 coding DNA: TGTGCCAGCAGTTACTCGATGGGTCTGATCTATGGCTACACCTTC. It encodes CASSYSMGLIYGYTF.

V is TRBV6-1 and J is TRBJ2-7, with 12 bases fitting TRBD2. The trim removed 1 base at V and 4 bases at J, leaving 8 bases unmatched. Per germline, CDR1 MNHNS and CDR2 SASEGT. This CDR3 has 17 residues. The CDR3 bases are TGTGCCAGCAGTGAAGATTTCCGGACTAGCGGGAAATACGAGCAGTACTTC. This encodes CASSEDFRTSGKYEQYF.

The chain carries TRBV7-9 and TRBJ2-1, with D perhaps TRBD2 (5 bases). The CDR3 contains 15 residues. Germline V gives CDR1 SEHNR, CDR2 FQNEAQ (reference sequence). V lost 1 base and J 0 bases, leaving 7 bases between the germline ends. For the CDR3, the DNA is TGTGCCAGCAGCTTAGGGGCGGGCTCCTACAATGAGCAGTTCTTC. It specifies CASSLGAGSYNEQFF.

This sequence joins TRBV6-6 and TRBJ1-4; 8 bases line up with TRBD1. Germline loops: CDR1 MNHNY, CDR2 SVGAGI (reference sequence). The CDR3 is 14 amino acids. Trimming at V came to 4 bases and at J to 3 bases, leaving 1 base not matched to a gene. The CDR3 sequence: CASSLQGANEKLFF. The CDR3 DNA reads TGTGCCAGCAGTTTACAGGGGGCTAATGAAAAACTGTTTTTT.

The chain carries TRBV7-9 and TRBJ2-1; D gene uncertain. The CDR3 runs to 11 residues. CDR1 is SEHNR and CDR2 is FQNEAQ in the germline V gene (reference sequence). Trimming pared 5 bases from V and 10 bases from J, leaving 9 bases between. For the CDR3, the DNA is TGTGCCAGCAGCCCTCGGGCCGAGCAGTTCTTC. This codes for CASSPRAEQFF.